The clone carrying this TCR beta chain was recorded once. The germline V gene encodes CDR1 SGHTS and CDR2 YDEGEE. This CDR3 is 15 amino acids long. The V gene end was trimmed by 3 bases and the J gene end by 0 bases; junction bases not matched to a gene: 5. The sample belongs to a study of blood T cell repertoires in COVID-19. Study as a whole: Italy, Spain and the United States were the sources of the convalescent and acute COVID-19 samples. The cDNA or gDNA used as material had been derived from T cells, B-cell-depleted T cells, or PBMCs.

In the source study's methods: Amplifying reference gene primers gave estimates of nucleated cell counts. Method: immunoSEQ multiplex PCR; TCRdb's copy keeps in-frame clones and lacks some. V, J and clone size are those of that table, while D and trimming were read from the DNA. The sample yields some 220,000 clones, approximately 85% seen once. The receptor was derived from a man aged 50-59 years with COVID-19, enrolled during active disease. This chain uses TRBV5-8 with TRBJ1-2, with TRBD1 matching over 7 bases. Sequencing was performed on peripheral blood. CDR3 amino acids: CASSSRTGANYGYTF. For the CDR3, the DNA is TGTGCCAGCAGCTCGCGGACAGGAGCTAACTATGGCTACACCTTC. Full variable domain (rest looked up from reference TRBV5-8 and TRBJ1-2): EAGVTQSPTHLIKTRGQQATLRCSPISGHTSVYWYQQALGLGLQFLLWYDEGEERNRGNFPPRFSGRQFPNYSSELNVNALELEDSALYLCASSSRTGANYGYTFGSGTRLTVV.